This T cell receptor beta chain was sequenced for a study of metastatic and nonmetastatic thyroid tumors. Study details: Across peripheral blood and tumor or nodule tissue samples taken from malignant and benign thyroid patients, the repertoires were compared with one another. Study-level points and caveats: It was reportedly found that TCR beta diversity was significantly higher in malignant thyroid tumors than in benign nodules, a difference seen in both blood and tumor samples.

Germline CDR1 is MGHRA and CDR2 is YSYEKL. This CDR3 region has 16 residues. This clone was found many times. Its antigen is currently unknown. A junction end diverges from the germline sequence, so it may reflect a read error. In the authors' methods: Construction of a distant-metastasis classifier for papillary thyroid cancer relied on CDR3 differences across clinicopathological groups. Via MiXCR, TCRdb re-called the PCR reads. It is TCRdb's table, rather than the study itself, that gives the V and J calls and clone size. The data contain over 15,000 clones, around a third of them seen just once; the ten biggest clones take up 20% to 25%. Patients were all untreated before their thyroid surgery.

The specimen sequenced was adjacent normal tissue. This sequence originates from a female donor with papillary thyroid cancer or a benign thyroid nodule (not recorded which). Some clones in this sample may be carry-over from other donors' samples. This rearrangement joins TRBV4-1 to TRBJ2-5; maybe TRBD2 (5 bases). CDR3 sequence reads: CTSSQGILGVGETQYF. The DNA for the CDR3 is TGCACCAGCAGCCAAGGTATCCTGGGAGTCGGGGAGACCCAGTACTTC.